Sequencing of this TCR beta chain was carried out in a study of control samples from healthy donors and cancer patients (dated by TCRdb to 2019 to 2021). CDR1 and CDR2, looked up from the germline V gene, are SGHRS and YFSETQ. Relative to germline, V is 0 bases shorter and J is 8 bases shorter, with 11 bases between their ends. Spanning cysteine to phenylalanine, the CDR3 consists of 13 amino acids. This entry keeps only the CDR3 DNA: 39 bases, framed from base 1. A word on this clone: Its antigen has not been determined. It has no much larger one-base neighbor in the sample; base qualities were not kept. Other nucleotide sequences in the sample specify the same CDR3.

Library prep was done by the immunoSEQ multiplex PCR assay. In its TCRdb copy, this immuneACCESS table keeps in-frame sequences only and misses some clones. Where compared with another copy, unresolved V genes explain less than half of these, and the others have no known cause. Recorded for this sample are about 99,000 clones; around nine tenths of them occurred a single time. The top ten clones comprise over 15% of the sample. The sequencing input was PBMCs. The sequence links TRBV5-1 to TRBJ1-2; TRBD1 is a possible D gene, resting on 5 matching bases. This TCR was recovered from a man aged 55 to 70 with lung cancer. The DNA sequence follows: TGCGCCAGCAGCTTGGTGGGGGGTGGAGGCTACACCTTC. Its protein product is CASSLVGGGGYTF.